The 25 T cell receptor beta chains listed next were all sequenced from one sample in a study of T cell changes during pregnancy in multiple sclerosis. The assay was immunoSEQ multiplex PCR, and TCRdb's table has in-frame clones only and misses some. Among about 59,000 clones listed, over 90% were seen once. Material: CD8+ T cells from peripheral blood mononuclear cells, obtained in the third trimester of pregnancy. These receptors all come from a female donor with multiple sclerosis, enrolled in a pregnancy study.

The V call is TRBV28, the J call TRBJ2-5, with D possibly matching TRBD1 (6 bases). V dropped 8 bases and J dropped 5 bases, with 21 bases sitting between them. Germline values: CDR1 MDHEN, CDR2 SYDVKM. The CDR3 runs 15 residues. As DNA, the CDR3 is TGTGCCAGCCTTACCGGGCAGGGGATTTGGGAGACCCAGTACTTC. Residues: CASLTGQGIWETQYF. The full variable domain, completed using reference TRBV28 and TRBJ2-5, is DVKVTQSSRYLVKRTGEKVFLECVQDMDHENMFWYRQDPGLGLRLIYFSYDVKMKEKGDIPEGYSVSREKKERFSLILESASTNQTSMYLCASLTGQGIWETQYFGPGTRLLVL.

V is TRBV29-1 and J is TRBJ2-7; D is perhaps TRBD2 (5 bases). Germline V gene data show CDR1 as SQVTM and CDR2 as ANQGSEA. The CDR3 runs to 15 residues. V lost 0 bases and J 6 bases, leaving 18 bases between the germline ends. CDR3 amino acids: CSVEDRHLSVCEQYF. CDR3 bases: TGCAGCGTTGAAGATCGTCACCTTAGCGTCTGCGAGCAGTACTTC.

This rearrangement joins TRBV2 to TRBJ2-7, with TRBD2 matching 7 bases. CDR3 size: 13 residues. CDR1 is SNHLY and CDR2 is FYNNEI in the germline V gene. The V gene end was trimmed by 6 bases and the J gene end by 1 base; junction bases not matched to a gene: 3. CDR3 DNA sequence: TGTGCCAGCAGGGGGACTACGTCCTACGAGCAGTACTTC. Translating it yields CASRGTTSYEQYF.

This chain uses TRBV2 with TRBJ2-2; 9 bases match TRBD2. In germline, CDR1 is SNHLY, CDR2 FYNNEI. The trim removed 2 bases at V and 8 bases at J, leaving 9 bases unmatched. This CDR3 is 16 amino acids long. The CDR3 sequence: CASSELAGNPTGELFF. CDR3 coding DNA: TGTGCCAGCAGTGAACTAGCGGGAAACCCTACTGGGGAGCTGTTTTTT.

The chain carries TRBV30 and TRBJ1-2, with a weak D call TRBD1 (5 bases). Germline loops: CDR1 GTSNPN, CDR2 SVGIG (reference sequence). The V end lost 5 bases, the J end lost 4 bases, and 17 bases lay between the germline ends. CDR3 length equals 14 residues. This CDR3 reads CAWGIRQRAYGYTF. CDR3 nucleotide sequence: TGTGCCTGGGGGATCCGACAGAGAGCCTATGGCTACACCTTC.

This chain joins TRBV6-5 and TRBJ1-1; 9 bases fit TRBD1. V was pared by 4 bases and J by 1 base, with 7 bases of the junction left unmatched. The CDR3 length is 16 residues. Per germline, CDR1 MNHEY and CDR2 SVGAGI. CDR3 loop: CASSLTGTGWNTEAFF. The CDR3 nucleotides read TGTGCCAGCAGTTTAACCGGGACAGGGTGGAACACTGAAGCTTTCTTT.

This sequence joins TRBV4-3 and TRBJ2-7, with TRBD1 as a possible D gene (6 bases). V lost 0 bases and J 2 bases, leaving 8 bases between the germline ends. Germline V gives CDR1 LGHNA, CDR2 YSLEER. This CDR3 comprises 14 residues. CDR3 region: CASSQEEGAYEQYF. The DNA of the CDR3 is TGCGCCAGCAGCCAAGAAGAGGGGGCCTACGAGCAGTACTTC.

The rearrangement uses TRBV5-1 and TRBJ2-1; D is unclear. Trimming pared 7 bases from V and 0 bases from J, leaving 11 bases between. The CDR3 consists of 14 residues. Per germline, CDR1 SGHRS and CDR2 YFSETQ. CDR3 loop: CASAELFSYNEQFF. CDR3 DNA sequence: TGCGCCAGCGCTGAACTATTCTCCTACAATGAGCAGTTCTTC.

The chain combines TRBV5-1 with TRBJ2-7, with 10 bases matching TRBD1. Trimming cost V 0 bases and J 4 bases; bases outside gene matches: 7. The CDR3 contains 16 residues. Germline CDR1 is SGHRS and CDR2 is YFSETQ. The CDR3 DNA is TGCGCCAGCAGCTTGGTTCCAGGACAGGGGGGTTACGAGCAGTACTTC. The encoded protein is CASSLVPGQGGYEQYF.

The gene calls are TRBV2 and TRBJ2-1, with D possibly being TRBD1 (7 bases). The germline V gene has CDR1 SNHLY and CDR2 FYNNEI. The CDR3 sequence is 13 residues long. V lost 8 bases and J lost 9, with 17 bases in between. The CDR3: CASPGGRSSEQFF. CDR3 bases: TGTGCCAGCCCAGGGGGGCGTTCGAGTGAGCAGTTCTTC.

The chain has TRBV7-9 and TRBJ1-5; no reliable D call. The germline V gene encodes CDR1 SEHNR and CDR2 FQNEAQ (reference sequence). The V end was cut by 5 bases, the J end by 1 base, with 15 bases between. This CDR3 comprises 16 residues. CDR3 residues: CASSHPLWESNQPQHF. DNA of the CDR3: TGTGCCAGCAGCCATCCCCTCTGGGAGAGCAATCAGCCCCAGCATTTT. Supplemented by reference TRBV7-9 and TRBJ1-5, the full variable domain reads DTGVSQNPRHKITKRGQNVTFRCDPISEHNRLYWYRQTLGQGPEFLTYFQNEAQLEKSRLLSDRFSAERPKGSFSTLEIQRTEQGDSAMYLCASSHPLWESNQPQHFGDGTRLSIL.

The chain carries TRBV4-2 and TRBJ2-7; weak D call: TRBD1 (6 bases). Germline V gene data show CDR1 as LGHNA and CDR2 as YNFKEQ. The V end was cut by 0 bases, the J end by 0 bases, with 9 bases between. The CDR3 spans 15 residues. The CDR3 DNA follows: TGTGCCAGCAGCCAAGAGGGGGCTGACTCCTACGAGCAGTACTTC. Its translation: CASSQEGADSYEQYF.

The genes are TRBV5-1 and TRBJ2-1, with 10 bases lining up with TRBD1. The germline CDR1 and CDR2 sequences are SGHRS and YFSETQ. V lost 5 bases, J lost 5 bases, and 4 bases stayed unmatched. The length of the CDR3 is 14 residues. For the CDR3, the DNA is TGCGCCAGCAGTTATGGGACAGGGGACAATGAGCAGTTCTTC. It specifies CASSYGTGDNEQFF.

As regards this clone: Other nucleotide sequences from this sample produce the same CDR3. The rearrangement links TRBV5-1 to TRBJ2-7; weak D call: TRBD2 (6 bases). Germline V gives CDR1 SGHRS, CDR2 YFSETQ. Trimming cost V 2 bases and J 0 bases, with 6 bases left between them. This CDR3 is 13 amino acids long. CDR3 loop: CASSFGSSYEQYF. CDR3 DNA sequence: TGCGCCAGCAGCTTCGGGAGCTCCTACGAGCAGTACTTC.

This chain joins TRBV21-1 and TRBJ2-1; the table's TRBD1 call for D was not verified on the DNA. TRBV21-1 is described as a pseudogene. This CDR3 region has 15 residues. The CDR3 DNA sequence: TGTGCCAGCATAAACCAGGGGAGCTCCTACAATGAGCAGTTCTTC. Encoded protein: CASINQGSSYNEQFF.

The chain is built from TRBV30 and TRBJ1-1; D is perhaps TRBD1 (6 bases). Germline assignment: CDR1 GTSNPN and CDR2 SVGIG (reference sequence). The CDR3 length is 13 residues. The V end was cut by 0 bases, the J end by 6 bases, with 11 bases between. CDR3 in amino acids: CAWSVQGAAEAFF. The DNA of the CDR3 is TGTGCCTGGAGTGTACAGGGTGCGGCTGAAGCTTTCTTT. Full variable domain (missing parts from reference TRBV30 and TRBJ1-1): SQTIHQWPATLVQPVGSPLSLECTVEGTSNPNLYWYRQAAGRGLQLLFYSVGIGQISSEVPQNLSASRPQDRQFILSSKKLLLSDSGFYLCAWSVQGAAEAFFGQGTRLTVV.

This chain's CDR3 is CASSPQDSGTTDTQYF. The CDR3 region has the DNA TGCGCCAGCAGCCCCCAGGATAGCGGGACCACAGATACGCAGTATTTT. V and J are TRBV4-1 and TRBJ2-3, with 8 bases aligning to TRBD2. J was trimmed by 2 bases and V by 4 bases; bases with no gene match: 8. The CDR3 contains 16 residues. Germline assignment: CDR1 MGHRA and CDR2 YSYEKL.

The J gene is TRBJ2-1, the V gene TRBV6-1, with 11 bases fitting TRBD1. CDR1 is MNHNS and CDR2 is SASEGT in the germline V gene. The CDR3 covers 17 residues. Trimming cost V 3 bases and J 4 bases; bases outside gene matches: 8. The CDR3 coding sequence is TGTGCCAGCAGTGACATAATTGGGACAGGGGGATACAATGAGCAGTTCTTC. It specifies CASSDIIGTGGYNEQFF.

The rearrangement joins TRBV7-3 to TRBJ2-7; 10 bases are shared with TRBD2. The V segment lost 3 bases and the J segment 4 bases; nucleotides outside the gene matches: 9. The germline V gene has CDR1 SGHTA and CDR2 FQGTGA. The CDR3 is 16 amino acids. The CDR3 loop is CASSFYPGTSVYEQYF. For the CDR3, the DNA is TGTGCCAGCAGCTTTTACCCCGGGACTAGCGTTTACGAGCAGTACTTC. The entire variable domain, with the rest obtained from reference TRBV7-3 and TRBJ2-7, is as follows: GAGVSQTPSNKVTEKGKYVELRCDPISGHTALYWYRQSLGQGPEFLIYFQGTGAADDSGLPNDRFFAVRPEGSVSTLKIQRTERGDSAVYLCASSFYPGTSVYEQYFGPGTRLTVT.

The count of this clone is one. The V call is TRBV15, the J call TRBJ2-4; TRBD1 is a possible D gene (6 bases). The germline V and J ends were trimmed by 8 bases and 5 bases, with 10 bases remaining between them. Germline V gives CDR1 LNHNV, CDR2 YYDKDF (reference sequence). The length of the CDR3 is 12 residues. CDR3 nucleotides: TGTGCCACCTCAGGGGTCGAAAACATTCAGTACTTC. Translated: CATSGVENIQYF.

This clone was detected once. This rearrangement joins TRBV10-2 to TRBJ2-3; 7 positions agree with TRBD1. The CDR3 extends over 17 amino acids. V shed 6 bases and J 1 base; nucleotides not matched to a gene: 13. CDR1 and CDR2 (germline): WSHSY, SAAADI. The CDR3 here is CASSGDSIRFGTDTQYF. DNA of the CDR3: TGCGCCAGCAGCGGGGACAGCATTAGGTTCGGCACAGATACGCAGTATTTT.

The CDR3 loop reads CASGKVGAGEAFF. The CDR3 DNA follows: TGTGCCAGCGGAAAAGTGGGGGCTGGTGAAGCTTTCTTT. This sequence joins TRBV6-1 and TRBJ1-1, with a possible D match to TRBD1 (6 bases). CDR3 length equals 13 residues. V was trimmed by 8 bases and J by 7 bases, leaving 17 bases between them. Germline V gives CDR1 MNHNS, CDR2 SASEGT.

The V gene is TRBV10-3, the J gene TRBJ2-1; 7 bases match TRBD2. Trimming took 8 bases from V and 7 from J; bases not matched to a gene: 5. The germline gives CDR1 ENHRY, CDR2 SYGVKD. CDR3 length: 12 amino acids. The CDR3 region has the DNA TGTGCCATCGGGTGGGGAGGGAATGAGCAGTTCTTC. Protein: CAIGWGGNEQFF.

V usage is TRBV9 and J usage is TRBJ2-1; 7 nucleotides align to TRBD2. Germline V gives CDR1 SGDLS, CDR2 YYNGEE. The CDR3 is 13 amino acids. J gave up 9 bases and V 3 bases, and 6 bases lay outside the gene matches. The CDR3 nucleotides read TGTGCCAGCAGCGGTGGGAGGGTGGGTGAGCAGTTCTTC. This translates into CASSGGRVGEQFF. The entire variable domain, with the rest obtained from reference TRBV9 and TRBJ2-1, is as follows: DSGVTQTPKHLITATGQRVTLRCSPRSGDLSVYWYQQSLDQGLQFLIQYYNGEERAKGNILERFSAQQFPDLHSELNLSSLELGDSALYFCASSGGRVGEQFFGPGTRLTVL.

The V call is TRBV5-5, the J call TRBJ1-5, with TRBD1 identical over 9 bases. This CDR3 is built from 14 residues. Unmatched junction bases numbered 6, after V lost 4 bases and J lost 7 bases. Germline loops: CDR1 SGHKS, CDR2 YYEKEE (reference sequence). The CDR3 sequence is CASSKGQGIQPQHF. CDR3 bases: TGTGCCAGCAGCAAGGGACAGGGTATACAGCCCCAGCATTTT.